The clone carrying this T cell receptor beta chain has ten or more counts. The sample is drawn from a study of T-cell reconstitution after alpha-beta-depleted transplantation in children. V lost 4 bases to trimming and J lost 3 bases, with 13 bases between them. The CDR3 contains 14 residues. CDR1 and CDR2 from the germline V gene are SGHKS and YYEKEE (reference sequence). Unique molecular identifiers were incorporated during preparation of the TCRbeta library. In TCRdb, the PCR reads were re-called with MiXCR into one record per CDR3 protein. Of roughly 89,000 distinct CDR3 sequences listed, 12% are singletons.

The chain has TRBV5-5 and TRBJ1-2; no reliable D call. Sequencing used PBMCs from the stem cell graft donor, obtained from the stem cell graft. The sequence was collected from a human donor who donated a stem cell graft to a child with inherited bone marrow failure. The CDR3 DNA reads as TGTGCCAGCAGCCTCGGGCAGACCGACTATGGCTACACCTTC. This codes for CASSLGQTDYGYTF. Full variable domain (rest looked up from reference TRBV5-5 and TRBJ1-2): DAGVTQSPTHLIKTRGQQVTLRCSPISGHKSVSWYQQVLGQGPQFIFQYYEKEERGRGNFPDRFSARQFPNYSSELNVNALLLGDSALYLCASSLGQTDYGYTFGSGTRLTVV.